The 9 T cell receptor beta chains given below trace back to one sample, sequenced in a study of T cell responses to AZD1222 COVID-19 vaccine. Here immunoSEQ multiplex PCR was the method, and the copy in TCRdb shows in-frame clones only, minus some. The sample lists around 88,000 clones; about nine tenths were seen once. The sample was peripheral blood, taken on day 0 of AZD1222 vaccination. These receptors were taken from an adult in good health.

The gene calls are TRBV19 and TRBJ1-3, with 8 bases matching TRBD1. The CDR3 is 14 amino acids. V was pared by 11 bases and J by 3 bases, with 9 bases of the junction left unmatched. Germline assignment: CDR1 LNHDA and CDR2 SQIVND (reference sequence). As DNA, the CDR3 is TGTGCCGCCCAGGCAGGGGGCGGTGGAAACACCATATATTTT. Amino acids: CAAQAGGGGNTIYF.

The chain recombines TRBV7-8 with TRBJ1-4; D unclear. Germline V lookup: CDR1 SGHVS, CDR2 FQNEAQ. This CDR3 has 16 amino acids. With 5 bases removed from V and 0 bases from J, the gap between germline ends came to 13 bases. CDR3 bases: TGTGCCAGCAGCCTAACAACTGGGGCAACTAATGAAAAACTGTTTTTT. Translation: CASSLTTGATNEKLFF.

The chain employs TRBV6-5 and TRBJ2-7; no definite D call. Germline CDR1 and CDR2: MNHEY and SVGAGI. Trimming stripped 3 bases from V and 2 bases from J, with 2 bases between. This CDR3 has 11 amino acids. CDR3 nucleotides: TGTGCCAGCAGTTATGCCTACGAGCAGTACTTC. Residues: CASSYAYEQYF.

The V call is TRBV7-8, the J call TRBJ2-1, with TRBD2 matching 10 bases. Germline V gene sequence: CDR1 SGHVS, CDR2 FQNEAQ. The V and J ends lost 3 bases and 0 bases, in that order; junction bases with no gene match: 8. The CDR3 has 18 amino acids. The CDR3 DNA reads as TGTGCCAGCAGCTTCCCGGGACTAGCGATTAGCTCCTACAATGAGCAGTTCTTC. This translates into CASSFPGLAISSYNEQFF.

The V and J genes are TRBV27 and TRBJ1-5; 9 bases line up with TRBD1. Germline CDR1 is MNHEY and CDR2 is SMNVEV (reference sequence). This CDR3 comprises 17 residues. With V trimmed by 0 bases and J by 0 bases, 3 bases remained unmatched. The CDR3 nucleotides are TGTGCCAGCAGTTTATCGACGGGACAGGGTAGCAATCAGCCCCAGCATTTT. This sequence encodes CASSLSTGQGSNQPQHF.

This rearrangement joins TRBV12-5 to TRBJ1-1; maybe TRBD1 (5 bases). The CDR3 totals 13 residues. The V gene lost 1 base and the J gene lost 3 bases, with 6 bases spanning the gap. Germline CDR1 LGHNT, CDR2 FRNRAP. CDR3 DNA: TGTGCTAGTGGTTTGGGGGGGTACACTGAAGCTTTCTTT. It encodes CASGLGGYTEAFF. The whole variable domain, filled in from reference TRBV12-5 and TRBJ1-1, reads DARVTQTPRHKVTEMGQEVTMRCQPILGHNTVFWYRQTMMQGLELLAYFRNRAPLDDSGMPKDRFSAEMPDATLATLKIQPSEPRDSAVYFCASGLGGYTEAFFGQGTRLTVV.

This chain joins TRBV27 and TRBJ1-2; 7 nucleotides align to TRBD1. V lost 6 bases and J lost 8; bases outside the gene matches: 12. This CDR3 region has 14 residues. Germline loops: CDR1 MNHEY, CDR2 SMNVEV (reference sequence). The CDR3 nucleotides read TGTGCCAGCAGCAGACAGGGCGAATATGGGGGCTACACCTTC. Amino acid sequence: CASSRQGEYGGYTF.

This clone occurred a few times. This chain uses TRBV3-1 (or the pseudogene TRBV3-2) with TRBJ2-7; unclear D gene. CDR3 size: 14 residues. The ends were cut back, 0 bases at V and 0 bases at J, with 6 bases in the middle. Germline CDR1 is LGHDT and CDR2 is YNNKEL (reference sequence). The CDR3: CASSQDGTSYEQYF. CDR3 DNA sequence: TGTGCCAGCAGCCAAGACGGCACCTCCTACGAGCAGTACTTC.

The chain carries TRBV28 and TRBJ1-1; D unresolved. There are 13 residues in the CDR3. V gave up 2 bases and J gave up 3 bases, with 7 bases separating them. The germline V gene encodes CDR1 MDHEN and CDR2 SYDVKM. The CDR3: CASSLLTDTEAFF. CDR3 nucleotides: TGTGCCAGCAGTTTACTTACGGACACTGAAGCTTTCTTT.